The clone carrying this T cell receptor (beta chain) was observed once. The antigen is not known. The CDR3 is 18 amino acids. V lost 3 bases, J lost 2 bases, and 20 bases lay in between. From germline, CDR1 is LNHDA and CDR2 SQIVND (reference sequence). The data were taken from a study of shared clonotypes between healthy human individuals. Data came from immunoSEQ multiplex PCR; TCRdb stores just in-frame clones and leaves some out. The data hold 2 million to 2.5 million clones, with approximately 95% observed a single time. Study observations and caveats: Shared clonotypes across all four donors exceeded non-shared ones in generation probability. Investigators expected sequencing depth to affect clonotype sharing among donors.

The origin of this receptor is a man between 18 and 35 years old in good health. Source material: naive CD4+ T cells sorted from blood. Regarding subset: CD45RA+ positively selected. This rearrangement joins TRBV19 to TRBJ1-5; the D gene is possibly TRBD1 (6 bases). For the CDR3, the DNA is TGTGCCAGTAGTATTATTGAGCAGGGGATGATCGGCAATCAGCCCCAGCATTTT. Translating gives CASSIIEQGMIGNQPQHF.